One and the same sample provided the 29 T cell receptor beta chains below, sequenced in a study of beta chain features in type 1 diabetes. The authors reverse transcribed all of the isolated RNA, so sequencing captured expressed TCRB transcripts. Measured with immunoSEQ multiplex PCR; TCRdb has only the in-frame clones, and not every one. The sample records 200,000 to 300,000 clones, over 65% being singletons. Sequenced sample: naive CD4+ T cells from blood. Receptors were obtained from a man younger than 40 in good health.

This clone was seen just once. The chain has TRBV23-1 and TRBJ1-2, with 9 bases aligning to TRBD1. Being an ORF, TRBV23-1 has a function that is uncertain. V dropped 3 bases and J dropped 8; count of bases not matched to a gene: 7. The CDR3 has 14 amino acids. The CDR3 is CASSQSGQGEGYTF. CDR3 DNA sequence: TGCGCCAGCAGTCAGTCGGGACAGGGTGAAGGCTACACCTTC.

The chain uses TRBV7-9 and TRBJ1-5, with D possibly matching TRBD1 (5 bases). From germline, CDR1 is SEHNR and CDR2 FQNEAQ (reference sequence). The germline V and J ends were trimmed by 1 base and 8 bases, with 12 bases remaining between them. The CDR3 has 14 residues. The CDR3 nucleotides read TGTGCCAGCAGCTTAGACAGGCCCCAGGAGCCCCAGCATTTT. As protein: CASSLDRPQEPQHF.

The chain couples TRBV28 to TRBJ2-5; a possible D gene is TRBD1 (5 bases). V lost 2 bases and J 1 base, leaving 14 bases between the germline ends. The CDR3 has 16 residues. Germline V gene lookup returns CDR1 MDHEN and CDR2 SYDVKM. The CDR3, as DNA: TGTGCCAGCAGTTTACTTCCTACAGGAATCCAAGAGACCCAGTACTTC. Protein sequence: CASSLLPTGIQETQYF.

The genes are TRBV6-5 and TRBJ2-1, with 8 positions matching TRBD1. Trimming removed 6 bases from V and 4 bases from J; junction bases left unmatched: 8. This CDR3 is 15 amino acids long. From germline, CDR1 is MNHEY and CDR2 SVGAGI. In DNA, the CDR3 is TGTGCCAGCAGCCTCGGACAGGGTTATTACAATGAGCAGTTCTTC. The encoded protein is CASSLGQGYYNEQFF.

The V and J genes are TRBV7-9 and TRBJ2-5; D might be TRBD1 (6 bases). CDR3 length: 15 amino acids. V was cut by 2 bases and J by 5 bases, with 15 bases left in between. Germline V gene sequence: CDR1 SEHNR, CDR2 FQNEAQ (reference sequence). The CDR3 protein is CASSLSRGGLETQYF. CDR3 DNA sequence: TGTGCCAGCAGCTTAAGCAGGGGCGGTCTGGAGACCCAGTACTTC.

V gene TRBV6-1 combines with J gene TRBJ2-3, with TRBD1 identical over 8 bases. CDR3 length: 16 residues. Unmatched junction bases numbered 9, after V lost 6 bases and J lost 1 base. Germline assignment: CDR1 MNHNS and CDR2 SASEGT. The DNA of the CDR3 is TGTGCCAGCAGCGAAAGACCGGGACAGGGCACAGATACGCAGTATTTT. Encoded protein: CASSERPGQGTDTQYF.

The rearrangement joins TRBV25-1 to TRBJ1-6; D may be TRBD1 (5 bases). The V gene lost 2 bases and the J gene lost 9 bases, with 14 bases spanning the gap. The germline gives CDR1 MGHDK, CDR2 SYGVNS. The CDR3 has 15 amino acids. CDR3: CASSERRAWSSPLHF. The CDR3 bases are TGTGCCAGCAGTGAACGCAGGGCATGGAGTTCACCCCTCCACTTT.

The chain recombines TRBV7-9 with TRBJ2-7; maybe TRBD2 (6 bases). V was cut by 6 bases and J by 5 bases, with 11 bases left in between. The germline CDR1 and CDR2 sequences are SEHNR and FQNEAQ (reference sequence). This CDR3 has 12 amino acids. The CDR3 region has the DNA TGTGCCAGCAGTCTCGGGGGTCACGAGCAGTACTTC. Amino acids: CASSLGGHEQYF.

The rearrangement joins TRBV29-1 to TRBJ1-2, with 10 nucleotides matching TRBD1. CDR1 and CDR2 from the germline V gene are SQVTM and ANQGSEA. This CDR3 is built from 15 residues. V shed 7 bases and J 6 bases; nucleotides not matched to a gene: 14. The chain's CDR3 is CSARSRQGAKNGYTF. CDR3 DNA: TGCAGCGCCAGGTCCAGACAGGGGGCAAAGAATGGCTACACCTTC.

The V gene is TRBV29-1, the J gene TRBJ2-1, with TRBD2 matching over 12 bases. Looked up from germline, CDR1 is SQVTM and CDR2 is ANQGSEA. This CDR3 contains 16 residues. The V gene end was trimmed by 5 bases and the J gene end by 0 bases; junction bases not matched to a gene: 5. The CDR3 DNA reads as TGCAGCGTTCTGACTAGCGGGAGCTACTCCTACAATGAGCAGTTCTTC. It specifies CSVLTSGSYSYNEQFF.

V is TRBV6-1 and J is TRBJ2-1, with D maybe TRBD1 (6 bases). CDR3 length: 12 residues. CDR1 and CDR2 from the germline V gene are MNHNS and SASEGT. The V end lost 1 base, the J end lost 13 bases, and 11 bases lay between the germline ends. Written as DNA, the CDR3 is TGTGCCAGCAGTGAAGTTGACAGGATACAGTTCTTC. Protein: CASSEVDRIQFF.

This chain uses TRBV2 with TRBJ1-2; D remains ambiguous. The V and J ends lost 6 bases and 2 bases respectively, with 10 bases between them. The CDR3 consists of 13 residues. The V gene's germline CDR1 is SNHLY and CDR2 FYNNEI. The CDR3 sequence is CASSSGENYGYTF. The CDR3 nucleotides are TGTGCCAGCAGCTCGGGAGAGAACTATGGCTACACCTTC.

V gene TRBV2 combines with J gene TRBJ2-7; D remains unclear. Germline V gene sequence: CDR1 SNHLY, CDR2 FYNNEI. The V and J ends lost 5 bases and 2 bases respectively, with 7 bases between them. The length of the CDR3 is 12 residues. The CDR3 DNA sequence: TGTGCCAGCAGTTGGTCCCCCTACGAGCAGTACTTC. It specifies CASSWSPYEQYF.

This clone was seen more than once but under ten times. This sequence joins TRBV29-1 and TRBJ2-3, with 8 bases that match TRBD1. V was pared by 5 bases and J by 0 bases, with 4 bases of the junction left unmatched. CDR1 is SQVTM and CDR2 is ANQGSEA in the germline V gene. The CDR3 has 14 amino acids. The CDR3 sequence is CSVFDRGSTDTQYF. CDR3 sequence (DNA): TGCAGCGTTTTCGACAGGGGAAGCACAGATACGCAGTATTTT.

This clone was recorded only once. The chain joins TRBV15 to TRBJ2-1, with D possibly matching TRBD1 (5 bases). This CDR3 comprises 13 residues. Trimming pared 3 bases from V and 5 bases from J, leaving 8 bases between. CDR1 and CDR2 (germline): LNHNV, YYDKDF (reference sequence). The CDR3 DNA reads TGTGCCACCAGCAGGACAGAAGACAATGAGCAGTTCTTC. Translating it yields CATSRTEDNEQFF.

V gene TRBV5-1 combines with J gene TRBJ2-1, with D tentatively TRBD1 (5 bases). Deletions cut 4 bases from V and 10 bases from J, with 15 bases between. Germline loops: CDR1 SGHRS, CDR2 YFSETQ. CDR3 length: 13 residues. CDR3 coding DNA: TGCGCCAGCAGCCCCGGGCCCTCAGGGGAGCAGTTCTTC. Translation gives CASSPGPSGEQFF.

The V and J genes are TRBV14 and TRBJ1-1; D is undetermined. The V and J ends lost 4 bases and 0 bases respectively, with 6 bases between them. Germline loops: CDR1 SGHDN, CDR2 FVKESK. The CDR3 extends over 13 amino acids. DNA of the CDR3: TGTGCCAGCAGCCGAGGCGTGAACACTGAAGCTTTCTTT. Translation gives CASSRGVNTEAFF.

The rearrangement links TRBV30 to TRBJ1-2; 8 bases match TRBD1. V lost 3 bases to trimming and J lost 8 bases; unmatched junction nucleotides: 5. The length of the CDR3 is 12 residues. CDR1 is GTSNPN and CDR2 is SVGIG in the germline V gene (reference sequence). As DNA, the CDR3 is TGTGCCTGGAGGGGACAGGCGGGGGGCTACACCTTC. Translating gives CAWRGQAGGYTF.

The chain combines TRBV29-1 with TRBJ2-3, with 14 bases identical to TRBD2. The V gene's germline CDR1 is SQVTM and CDR2 ANQGSEA. After removal of 6 bases from V and 3 bases from J, the junction contained 11 bases not matched to a gene. CDR3 length: 17 residues. CDR3 loop: CSVAGTSGGRGTDTQYF. The CDR3, as DNA: TGCAGCGTAGCCGGGACTAGCGGGGGACGGGGGACAGATACGCAGTATTTT.

This chain joins TRBV9 and TRBJ1-2; 7 positions match TRBD1. CDR3 length: 16 amino acids. The J segment lost 2 bases and the V segment lost 3 bases, leaving 10 bases of the junction unmatched. CDR1 and CDR2 (germline): SGDLS, YYNGEE. CDR3 nucleotide sequence: TGTGCCAGCAGCGAGACGACAGGGACTAAAAACTATGGCTACACCTTC. Amino acids: CASSETTGTKNYGYTF.

This clone was picked up a small number of times. The chain recombines TRBV5-6 with TRBJ2-1; no clear D gene. CDR1 is SGHDT and CDR2 is YYEEEE in the germline V gene. V shed 6 bases and J shed 3 bases, with 10 bases lying between them. This CDR3 contains 13 residues. This CDR3 is CASTPPNYNEQFF. CDR3 nucleotides: TGTGCCAGCACCCCTCCAAACTACAATGAGCAGTTCTTC.

This clone was observed a few times. V gene TRBV30 combines with J gene TRBJ2-5; D could derive from TRBD1 or TRBD2 (6 bases each). CDR3 size: 13 residues. CDR1 is GTSNPN and CDR2 is SVGIG in the germline V gene (reference sequence). Deletions cut 1 base from V and 5 bases from J, with 11 bases between. The CDR3, as DNA: TGTGCCTGGAGTGACAGGGCGGGGGAGACCCAGTACTTC. It specifies CAWSDRAGETQYF. Looking up the rest from reference TRBV30 and TRBJ2-5 gives the full variable domain: SQTIHQWPATLVQPVGSPLSLECTVEGTSNPNLYWYRQAAGRGLQLLFYSVGIGQISSEVPQNLSASRPQDRQFILSSKKLLLSDSGFYLCAWSDRAGETQYFGPGTRLLVL.

This clone was counted only a few times. The chain recombines TRBV29-1 with TRBJ2-7, with 12 bases identical to TRBD2. The CDR3 spans 19 residues. The V gene's germline CDR1 is SQVTM and CDR2 ANQGSEA. J gave up 0 bases and V 1 base, and 13 bases lay outside the gene matches. Here the CDR3 DNA reads TGCAGCGTTGAAGTGCTTAGGCTAGCGGGAGGGGAAAGCTCCTACGAGCAGTACTTC. This codes for CSVEVLRLAGGESSYEQYF.

J is TRBJ2-7 and V is TRBV29-1; D is perhaps TRBD1 (6 bases). Trimming shortened V by 6 bases and J by 2 bases, and 8 bases separated the two germline ends. Germline V lookup: CDR1 SQVTM, CDR2 ANQGSEA. The length of the CDR3 is 11 residues. Here the CDR3 reads CSVGTTYEQYF. In nucleotides, the CDR3 is TGCAGCGTCGGGACAACCTACGAGCAGTACTTC.

The CDR3 DNA is TGTGCCAGCAGTTCTAGCGGGAGAGGGTCCTACAATGAGCAGTTCTTC. It is translated as CASSSSGRGSYNEQFF. This rearrangement joins TRBV27 to TRBJ2-1; 10 positions agree with TRBD2. Germline trimming cut 4 bases from V and 1 base from J; bases unmatched to any gene: 4. CDR1 and CDR2 (germline): MNHEY, SMNVEV (reference sequence). This CDR3 is 16 amino acids long.

The chain employs TRBV6-5 and TRBJ2-2; 8 nucleotides agree with TRBD1. The CDR3 loop spans 11 amino acids. Trimming cost V 6 bases and J 13 bases; bases outside gene matches: 4. The germline CDR1 and CDR2 sequences are MNHEY and SVGAGI. The CDR3: CASSRGQGLFF. In DNA form, the CDR3 reads TGTGCCAGCAGCCGAGGACAGGGGCTGTTTTTT.

This chain uses TRBV6-5 with TRBJ2-7; D may match TRBD1 or TRBD2 (6 bases each). The V gene lost 6 bases and the J gene lost 6 bases, with 18 bases spanning the gap. The CDR3 is made up of 14 amino acids. Germline loops: CDR1 MNHEY, CDR2 SVGAGI. The CDR3 protein is CASRRQAGSGEQYF. The CDR3 DNA reads as TGTGCCAGCAGGAGACAGGCGGGAAGTGGCGAGCAGTACTTC.

V usage is TRBV4-2 and J usage is TRBJ2-7; 11 bases agree with TRBD2. Germline assignment: CDR1 LGHNA and CDR2 YNFKEQ. This CDR3 region has 15 residues. V shed 1 base and J 6 bases; nucleotides not matched to a gene: 5. In nucleotides, the CDR3 is TGTGCCAGCAGCCAAGCTACTAGCGGGAGCGCCGAGCAGTACTTC. Translating gives CASSQATSGSAEQYF.

With regard to this clone: Other DNA sequences from this sample encode an identical CDR3 as well. J is TRBJ1-1 and V is TRBV30; D remains ambiguous. CDR1 is GTSNPN, CDR2 SVGIG, per germline (reference sequence). Between the trimmed V and J ends, which lost 0 bases and 0 bases, there was a span of 5 bases. CDR3 length: 13 residues. The CDR3 here is CAWSVELNTEAFF. The DNA of the CDR3 is TGTGCCTGGAGTGTAGAACTGAACACTGAAGCTTTCTTT.